Presented here are 13 T cell receptor beta chains from one specimen sequenced in a study of chemoradiotherapy in HPV16-positive cancers. Here immunoSEQ multiplex PCR was the method, and the copy in TCRdb shows in-frame clones only, minus some. The sample lists about 32,000 clones, roughly 88% occurring once. Sequenced material: blood, taken from a patient who underwent chemoradiotherapy. The receptor source for this set is a human donor with HPV-associated anogenital cancer.

This chain uses TRBV30 with TRBJ1-2, with D uncertain. The germline V gene encodes CDR1 GTSNPN and CDR2 SVGIG (reference sequence). The CDR3 is 12 residues long. Trimming removed 2 bases at V and 2 bases at J, with 6 bases between. The CDR3 loop is CAWSTGNYGYTF. The DNA of the CDR3 is TGTGCCTGGAGTACGGGGAACTATGGCTACACCTTC.

This clone appeared once. V is TRBV5-1 and J is TRBJ1-1; D perhaps matches TRBD1 (5 bases). The CDR3 runs to 15 residues. In germline, CDR1 is SGHRS, CDR2 YFSETQ. Trimming cost V 2 bases and J 1 base, with 12 bases left between them. CDR3 DNA: TGCGCCAGCAGCTTATCGACAGAGGCGAACACTGAAGCTTTCTTT. Protein sequence: CASSLSTEANTEAFF.

V gene TRBV21-1 combines with J gene TRBJ2-2; the DNA was not used to check the table's D call, TRBD2. TRBV21-1 is recorded as a pseudogene. CDR3 size: 18 residues. The CDR3 nucleotides are TGTGCCAGAAATAGGGGACAGGGGCCTAGCGGGGTGGCCGGGGAGCTGTTTTTT. Its protein product is CARNRGQGPSGVAGELFF.

This sequence joins TRBV6-4 and TRBJ1-5; tentatively, D is TRBD1 (6 bases). Germline CDR1 reads MRHNA; CDR2 reads SNTAGT. This CDR3 spans 15 amino acids. Deletions cut 3 bases from V and 5 bases from J, with 14 bases between. The CDR3 DNA follows: TGTGCCAGCAGTGAAAATCTTGCAGGGGATCAGCCCCAGCATTTT. Translated: CASSENLAGDQPQHF.

The V gene is TRBV6-5, the J gene TRBJ2-5, with D perhaps assigned TRBD1 or TRBD2 (5 bases each). Germline CDR1 and CDR2: MNHEY and SVGAGI. V lost 5 bases and J 9 bases, leaving 19 bases between the germline ends. The CDR3 runs 14 residues. CDR3 region: CASSTGRNSRAQYF. The DNA for the CDR3 is TGTGCCAGCAGTACGGGACGGAATTCTCGGGCCCAGTACTTC.

The chain employs TRBV19 and TRBJ2-3; 8 bases map to TRBD1. The CDR3 length is 15 residues. Germline-derived CDR1 and CDR2 are LNHDA and SQIVND (reference sequence). V shed 6 bases and J 8 bases; nucleotides not matched to a gene: 13. As DNA, the CDR3 is TGTGCCAGTAGACCTACCGGGACAGGTTTTCTTACGCAGTATTTT. This codes for CASRPTGTGFLTQYF. Filled out from reference TRBV19 and TRBJ2-3, the complete variable domain reads DGGITQSPKYLFRKEGQNVTLSCEQNLNHDAMYWYRQDPGQGLRLIYYSQIVNDFQKGDIAEGYSVSREKKESFPLTVTSAQKNPTAFYLCASRPTGTGFLTQYFGPGTRLTVL.

V usage is TRBV15 and J usage is TRBJ2-5, with TRBD2 matching 13 bases. Germline CDR1 and CDR2: LNHNV and YYDKDF (reference sequence). The CDR3 is made up of 17 amino acids. Trimming took 1 base from V and 1 from J; bases not matched to a gene: 3. This CDR3 reads CATSRVRTSGGQETQYF. The CDR3 nucleotides are TGTGCCACCAGCAGAGTCCGGACTAGCGGGGGCCAAGAGACCCAGTACTTC.

The chain links TRBV6-8 to TRBJ2-1, with D uncertain. The CDR3 loop spans 13 amino acids. Germline CDR1 and CDR2: MNHGY and SAAAGT. Trimming removed 6 bases from V and 9 bases from J, with 15 bases in between. CDR3 in DNA: TGTGCCAGCAGGACGTGTGCTCCCCTTGAGCAGTTCTTC. Encoded protein: CASRTCAPLEQFF.

V usage is TRBV30 and J usage is TRBJ1-5; D not certain. Germline V lookup: CDR1 GTSNPN, CDR2 SVGIG (reference sequence). Trimming took off 1 base at V and 0 bases at J, with 13 bases between the two ends. This CDR3 contains 16 residues. As DNA, the CDR3 is TGTGCCTGGAGTGGAAGGGTGGGATATAGCAATCAGCCCCAGCATTTT. It is translated as CAWSGRVGYSNQPQHF.

The chain links TRBV7-9 to TRBJ2-1; no firm D call. The CDR3 length is 12 residues. Trimming left V 3 bases short and J 5 bases short, with 5 bases between. The germline V gene has CDR1 SEHNR and CDR2 FQNEAQ (reference sequence). The CDR3 sequence is CASSFQNNEQFF. The DNA of the CDR3 is TGTGCCAGCAGCTTCCAAAACAATGAGCAGTTCTTC.

This clone was detected a few times. The gene calls are TRBV28 and TRBJ2-4, with 8 bases lining up with TRBD2. V was clipped by 6 bases and J by 0 bases; unmatched bases: 4. CDR3 length: 15 amino acids. Germline values: CDR1 MDHEN, CDR2 SYDVKM. The CDR3 here is CASRSSGLAKNIQYF. In DNA form, the CDR3 reads TGTGCCAGCAGATCTAGCGGGTTAGCCAAAAACATTCAGTACTTC.

The chain carries TRBV19 and TRBJ1-1, with D unresolved. Trimming removed 10 bases at V and 5 bases at J, with 14 bases between. This CDR3 comprises 12 residues. The germline CDR1 and CDR2 sequences are LNHDA and SQIVND (reference sequence). Here the CDR3 reads CATQRSRTEAFF. DNA of the CDR3: TGTGCCACCCAACGGTCAAGGACTGAAGCTTTCTTT.

The rearrangement uses TRBV28 and TRBJ1-2, with D maybe TRBD1 (6 bases). The length of the CDR3 is 16 residues. Trimming took off 3 bases at V and 5 bases at J, with 19 bases between the two ends. CDR1 and CDR2 from the germline V gene are MDHEN and SYDVKM. The CDR3 sequence is CASSFRGPGGRYGYTF. CDR3 nucleotide sequence: TGTGCCAGCAGTTTTCGGGGGCCGGGGGGAAGGTATGGCTACACCTTC.